The 17 T cell receptor beta chains in this list originate from one sample, sequenced in a study of identical twins. TCRdb reanalysed the 5' RACE reads using MiXCR and keeps one entry per CDR3 protein. The sample has some 1,700,000 distinct CDR3 sequences; about 30% are singletons. The sample comprised cord blood. The receptors come from a newborn girl in good health.

The chain employs TRBV6-1 and TRBJ1-2, with D perhaps TRBD1 (6 bases). V was shortened by 4 bases and J by 4 bases, with 13 bases between the two germline ends. Germline-derived CDR1 and CDR2 are MNHNS and SASEGT. The CDR3 runs to 14 residues. The CDR3 DNA is TGTGCCAGCAGTGGGGGGCGCGTTGCCTATGGCTACACCTTC. Translation: CASSGGRVAYGYTF.

The V call is TRBV2, the J call TRBJ2-3; unclear D gene. CDR3 size: 12 residues. Germline loops: CDR1 SNHLY, CDR2 FYNNEI. V lost 7 bases, J lost 1 base, and 6 bases lay in between. The CDR3 loop reads CASTVRTDTQYF. CDR3 nucleotide sequence: TGTGCCAGCACAGTTCGCACAGATACGCAGTATTTT.

This clonotype was seen a handful of times. The chain uses TRBV20-1 and TRBJ1-2, with D possibly TRBD1 on 6 matching bases. V was clipped by 3 bases and J by 2 bases, with 13 bases between them. Germline values: CDR1 DFQATT, CDR2 SNEGSKA (reference sequence). The CDR3 is made up of 14 amino acids. CDR3 nucleotide sequence: TGCAGTGCTAGCAACCGGGGGCCGAACTATGGCTACACCTTC. Translation: CSASNRGPNYGYTF.

The chain uses TRBV20-1 and TRBJ2-3, with 15 bases aligning to TRBD2. This CDR3 comprises 15 residues. J was trimmed by 6 bases and V by 6 bases; bases with no gene match: 7. The germline gives CDR1 DFQATT, CDR2 SNEGSKA (reference sequence). CDR3 sequence reads: CSATGLAGGLDTQYF. The CDR3 nucleotides read TGCAGTGCGACAGGACTAGCGGGAGGGCTTGATACGCAGTATTTT.

The V and J genes are TRBV6-1 and TRBJ1-6; D is perhaps TRBD1 (5 bases). This CDR3 spans 15 amino acids. CDR1 is MNHNS and CDR2 is SASEGT in the germline V gene. Trimming left V 4 bases short and J 7 bases short, with 14 bases between. The CDR3 loop reads CASSGPGRLNSPLHF. In DNA, the CDR3 is TGTGCCAGCAGTGGACCGGGACGGCTAAATTCACCCCTCCACTTT.

This clonotype has a single count. The rearrangement joins TRBV5-6 to TRBJ2-3; D ambiguous. CDR3 length: 14 amino acids. V lost 3 bases and J lost 8, with 16 bases in between. Germline assignment: CDR1 SGHDT and CDR2 YYEEEE. The CDR3 coding sequence is TGTGCCAGCAGCTCCGCCGGTTTGCTTGGTACGCAGTATTTT. Its protein product is CASSSAGLLGTQYF.

The rearrangement uses TRBV28 and TRBJ2-4; 10 nucleotides agree with TRBD2. The better agreement between TRBJ2-7 and the DNA end casts doubt on the J call. Looked up from germline, CDR1 is MDHEN and CDR2 is SYDVKM. The CDR3 totals 15 residues. The CDR3 nucleotides are TGTGCCAGCAGGGGAAGCGGGAGGGCTTCCTACGAGCAGTACTTC. Translating gives CASRGSGRASYEQYF.

V is TRBV25-1 and J is TRBJ2-7; D unresolved. Germline CDR1 is MGHDK and CDR2 is SYGVNS. The CDR3 spans 13 residues. V lost 4 bases and J 3 bases, leaving 10 bases between the germline ends. DNA of the CDR3: TGTGCCAGCAGTGGCCAGTGGGGCTACGAGCAGTACTTC. Residues: CASSGQWGYEQYF.

This CDR3 is CASSQAGLAGDPPYNEQFF. DNA for the CDR3: TGCGCCAGCAGCCAAGCCGGACTAGCGGGGGACCCACCCTACAATGAGCAGTTCTTC. The rearrangement uses TRBV4-1 and TRBJ2-1, with 13 bases identical to TRBD2. Germline-derived CDR1 and CDR2 are MGHRA and YSYEKL. Trimming removed 1 base from V and 2 bases from J; junction bases left unmatched: 8. The CDR3 has 19 residues.

This chain connects TRBV28 to TRBJ2-1; TRBD2 matches at 12 bases. Germline assignment: CDR1 MDHEN and CDR2 SYDVKM. The CDR3 is 22 residues long. J was trimmed by 13 bases and V by 5 bases; bases with no gene match: 33. CDR3 residues: CASSPRLSVSSRLAGAVETQFF. CDR3 sequence (DNA): TGTGCCAGCAGTCCCCGACTAAGTGTGTCATCCCGACTAGCGGGAGCCGTTGAGACCCAGTTCTTC.

The J gene is TRBJ2-7, the V gene TRBV12-3 or TRBV12-4, with D possibly matching TRBD2 (7 bases). The DNA matches TRBJ2-5 better at its end, which makes the J call doubtful. The CDR3 is 16 amino acids. The CDR3 bases are TGTGCCAGCAGTCAAGGGGGGGCGGGGTGGATAGAGACCCAGTACTTC. It is translated as CASSQGGAGWIETQYF.

The chain has TRBV20-1 and TRBJ2-4, with 12 bases aligning to TRBD2. The CDR3 loop spans 16 amino acids. The J segment lost 1 base and the V segment lost 0 bases, leaving 1 base of the junction unmatched. CDR1 is DFQATT and CDR2 is SNEGSKA in the germline V gene (reference sequence). CDR3 bases: TGCAGTGCTAGAGAAGGACTAGCGGGGGCCAAAAACATTCAGTACTTC. Amino acid sequence: CSAREGLAGAKNIQYF.

This clonotype was detected only a few times. This rearrangement joins TRBV6-5 to TRBJ2-3, with D maybe TRBD2 (5 bases). V shed 2 bases and J shed 3 bases, with 15 bases lying between them. The V gene's germline CDR1 is MNHEY and CDR2 SVGAGI. The CDR3 spans 16 residues. DNA for the CDR3: TGTGCCAGCAGTTACGGTTCCGGAGGTGGGACAGATACGCAGTATTTT. It yields the protein CASSYGSGGGTDTQYF.

This clonotype has only a few counts. The chain has TRBV5-5 and TRBJ2-7; unclear D gene. Deletions cut 3 bases from V and 6 bases from J, with 13 bases between. The CDR3 is 13 residues long. The germline CDR1 and CDR2 sequences are SGHKS and YYEKEE (reference sequence). The CDR3 protein is CASSSQRYLEQYF. CDR3 in DNA: TGTGCCAGCAGCTCACAACGCTATCTCGAGCAGTACTTC.

This chain connects TRBV25-1 to TRBJ2-4, with a possible D match to TRBD1 (6 bases). With the DNA end fitting TRBJ2-5 better, the J assignment may be wrong. The CDR3 runs 13 residues. Germline loops: CDR1 MGHDK, CDR2 SYGVNS. This chain's CDR3 is CASIPVGGETQYF. The CDR3 DNA follows: TGTGCCAGCATTCCCGTAGGGGGAGAGACCCAGTACTTC.

This clonotype turned up a few times. The gene calls are TRBV5-1 and TRBJ2-7; D is ambiguous. Trimming shortened V by 1 base and J by 3 bases, and 8 bases separated the two germline ends. The germline CDR1 and CDR2 sequences are SGHRS and YFSETQ. This CDR3 comprises 13 residues. The CDR3 protein is CASSLSAVYEQYF. CDR3 sequence (DNA): TGCGCCAGCAGCTTGTCGGCAGTCTACGAGCAGTACTTC.

This clonotype has just a few counts. This chain uses TRBV27 with TRBJ2-5, with TRBD2 matching over 11 bases. Germline CDR1 MNHEY, CDR2 SMNVEV (reference sequence). With 0 bases clipped from V and 3 bases from J, the junction kept 3 bases outside the gene matches. CDR3 length equals 16 residues. In DNA, the CDR3 is TGTGCCAGCAGTTTATCGTGGGGACTAGCGGAAGAGACCCAGTACTTC. The encoded protein is CASSLSWGLAEETQYF.